This section outlines one T cell receptor beta chain sequence together with its context. This clone was observed a single time. Its antigen is not yet known. The record has no base qualities; no much larger clone is one base away. The immunoSEQ Assay, a bias-controlled multiplex PCR, was used to amplify TCRbeta CDR3 regions from genomic DNA. The authors' pipeline ran thus. Within the assay, amplification of reference gene primers was used to estimate how many nucleated cells each sample contained. Sequence reads were collapsed and filtered to measure the absolute abundance of every unique TCRbeta CDR3 rearrangement. Productive Simpson clonality was computed per sample as the square root of Simpson's diversity index over productive rearrangements. What TCRdb holds here is the immuneACCESS table cut down to in-frame rearrangements. Part of the clones is not present; checked against another copy, under half of the missing clones reflect an unresolved V gene, and the others are unexplained. V, J and clone size were drawn from that table, and D and trimming were deduced from the DNA. In this sample the table shows over 200,000 clones, 86% of which occur a single time. Around 15% of the sample is held by the ten biggest clonotypes.

These data belong to a study of blood T cell repertoires in COVID-19 (dated by TCRdb to 2020 to 2022). Some background on the complete study: The collaborator samples originated in the United States, Italy and Spain and spanned the acute and convalescent phases of COVID-19. The prospective study material was composed of cDNA or gDNA derived from T cells, B-cell-depleted T cells, or PBMCs. Deeply sampled blood TCRbeta repertoires from subjects exposed to, actively infected with, or recovered from COVID-19 were included in the dataset. The repertoires were released in a freely available public database meant as a resource for research on the immune response to SARS-CoV-2. The samples were drawn from two sources: the first 160 participants of the ongoing ImmuneRACE study, and 1,200 or so subjects contributed by 6 global collaborators. Nearly every sample came with metadata listing a de-identified subject ID, COVID-19 status, age in years and sex. Where available, HLA class I and class II types were taken from metadata supplied by the sample provider and were not determined by assay-based typing. Findings and caveats that apply to the study as a whole: The amount of clinical and demographic metadata varied by source and participant and was provided uncurated.

Enrolling through a virtual design, the prospective study's participants ranged in age from about 18 to 89 years and lived across about two dozen United States geographic areas. In the prospective study, cohorts were assigned on the basis of participant-reported clinical history obtained from a screening survey and a study questionnaire. ImmuneRACE Cohort 3 recovered participants were defined by two consecutive negative NP/OP PCR tests, healthcare professional clearance, or symptom resolution. Mobile phlebotomists in the prospective study collected whole blood, serum and a nasopharyngeal or oropharyngeal swab from every participant. Prospective study participants could optionally give additional blood draws and questionnaires over a roughly two-month period. Before DNA extraction, prospective study blood samples were shipped either frozen or at room temperature. The sequence derives from a man aged 18 to 29 who had recovered from COVID-19. Sequencing was carried out using PBMCs or T cells enriched from blood (not recorded which).

The DNA is TGTGCCAGCAGCCCGGACAGGGGCAATGTGCAGTACTTC. Its product reads: CASSPDRGNVQYF. The rearranged chain carries TRBV14 and TRBJ2-7, and 9 bases in between align with TRBD1. There are 13 amino acids in the CDR3, from cysteine to phenylalanine inclusive. Only the CDR3 part of the read is kept: 39 bases, read in frame from the first base. V is trimmed back by 4 bases and J by 9 bases, and the junction contains 7 bases that no gene match accounts for. Via the germline V gene, CDR1 is SGHDN and CDR2 FVKESK.